The 22 T cell receptor beta chains below were found in one sample sequenced in a study of T cell responses to AZD1222 COVID-19 vaccine. Generated by immunoSEQ multiplex PCR, the TCRdb table keeps only in-frame clones and is missing some. The sample shows some 97,000 clones, around 87% of them seen only once. Source: peripheral blood, taken on day 0 of AZD1222 vaccination. Receptor source: an adult in good health.

This clone was counted once. This sequence joins TRBV5-1 and TRBJ2-7; a possible D gene is TRBD1 (6 bases). Germline values: CDR1 SGHRS, CDR2 YFSETQ. V was shortened by 0 bases and J by 4 bases, with 11 bases between the two germline ends. This CDR3 is built from 14 residues. The CDR3 protein is CASSLGQVVYEQYF. CDR3 DNA: TGCGCCAGCAGCTTGGGACAGGTGGTGTACGAGCAGTACTTC. The entire variable domain, with the rest obtained from reference TRBV5-1 and TRBJ2-7, is as follows: KAGVTQTPRYLIKTRGQQVTLSCSPISGHRSVSWYQQTPGQGLQFLFEYFSETQRNKGNFPGRFSGRQFSNSRSEMNVSTLELGDSALYLCASSLGQVVYEQYFGPGTRLTVT.

This clone was seen a handful of times. J is TRBJ1-5 and V is TRBV19; D is unresolved. This CDR3 is 17 amino acids long. Germline-derived CDR1 and CDR2 are LNHDA and SQIVND (reference sequence). The V and J ends lost 0 bases and 0 bases respectively, with 12 bases between them. CDR3 region: CASSIDLSATSNQPQHF. In DNA, the CDR3 is TGTGCCAGTAGTATAGATCTCTCGGCGACTAGCAATCAGCCCCAGCATTTT.

The chain uses TRBV19 and TRBJ2-2; maybe TRBD2 (6 bases). The V and J ends lost 5 bases and 5 bases respectively, with 15 bases between them. CDR3 length: 15 residues. The V gene's germline CDR1 is LNHDA and CDR2 SQIVND (reference sequence). CDR3 coding DNA: TGTGCCAGTAGTGATGGGGGGTCCGGGACCGGGGAGCTGTTTTTT. Translating gives CASSDGGSGTGELFF.

The chain uses TRBV5-1 and TRBJ2-3; D uncertain. Germline V gene data show CDR1 as SGHRS and CDR2 as YFSETQ. The CDR3 has 16 amino acids. V shed 2 bases and J shed 1 base, with 14 bases lying between them. CDR3 bases: TGCGCCAGCAGCTTAGGGCCTTACACTGGCACAGATACGCAGTATTTT. It yields the protein CASSLGPYTGTDTQYF.

The J gene is TRBJ2-5, the V gene TRBV20-1; a weak D match, TRBD1 (5 bases). V dropped 6 bases and J dropped 8 bases, with 13 bases sitting between them. CDR1 and CDR2 (germline): DFQATT, SNEGSKA (reference sequence). CDR3 length: 11 residues. The CDR3 sequence: CSASTVGTQYF. The CDR3 DNA follows: TGCAGTGCCTCGACAGTGGGAACCCAGTACTTC.

The rearrangement links TRBV3-1 (or the pseudogene TRBV3-2) to TRBJ1-1, with TRBD1 matching 7 bases. The CDR3 runs 15 residues. CDR1 is LGHDT, CDR2 YNNKEL, per germline (reference sequence). V lost 7 bases to trimming and J lost 1 base; unmatched junction nucleotides: 9. CDR3 sequence: CASNLRGGTNTEAFF. CDR3 nucleotides: TGTGCCAGCAACCTCAGGGGGGGCACGAACACTGAAGCTTTCTTT.

This clone is a singleton in its sample. V gene TRBV30 combines with J gene TRBJ2-7; either TRBD1 or TRBD2 may fit D (5 bases each). The germline CDR1 and CDR2 sequences are GTSNPN and SVGIG (reference sequence). V was trimmed by 4 bases and J by 2 bases, leaving 18 bases between them. The CDR3 covers 15 residues. The CDR3 protein is CAWIHRDPGAYEQYF. The DNA for the CDR3 is TGTGCCTGGATCCACCGGGACCCCGGGGCCTACGAGCAGTACTTC.

The chain links TRBV6-1 to TRBJ2-1, with 8 positions matching TRBD1. CDR3 length: 16 residues. V shed 1 base, J shed 4 bases, and the junction held 6 bases outside the gene matches. Germline V CDR1 and CDR2: MNHNS, SASEGT. For the CDR3, the DNA is TGTGCCAGCAGTGAAGGACAGGGGTATTCGTACAATGAGCAGTTCTTC. This encodes CASSEGQGYSYNEQFF.

This sequence joins TRBV6-6 and TRBJ1-4, with 7 bases identical to TRBD1. The germline CDR1 and CDR2 sequences are MNHNY and SVGAGI (reference sequence). The length of the CDR3 is 18 residues. After removal of 5 bases from V and 8 bases from J, the junction contained 20 bases not matched to a gene. CDR3: CASSQRGQPLKFYEKLFF. CDR3 nucleotides: TGTGCCAGCAGTCAAAGGGGACAGCCTTTAAAGTTCTACGAAAAACTGTTTTTT.

This clone occurred a few times. The rearrangement joins TRBV19 to TRBJ1-5; no firm D call. From germline, CDR1 is LNHDA and CDR2 SQIVND (reference sequence). The CDR3 runs 13 residues. Trimming took off 2 bases at V and 7 bases at J, with 9 bases between the two ends. The CDR3 bases are TGTGCCAGTAGTATACAGGTACAACAGCCCCAGCATTTT. It is translated as CASSIQVQQPQHF.

J is TRBJ1-2 and V is TRBV12-3 or TRBV12-4, with D uncertain. Between the trimmed V and J ends, which lost 5 bases and 7 bases, there was a span of 14 bases. The CDR3 has 13 residues. DNA for the CDR3: TGTGCCAGCAGTCTAAGTACCCTGACTGGCTACACCTTC. Amino acid sequence: CASSLSTLTGYTF.

The V gene is TRBV19, the J gene TRBJ1-2; TRBD1 aligns across 7 bases. The CDR3 is made up of 13 amino acids. V shed 7 bases and J 6 bases; nucleotides not matched to a gene: 8. Germline V gene data show CDR1 as LNHDA and CDR2 as SQIVND (reference sequence). CDR3 protein: CASNPTGRDGYTF. The CDR3 nucleotides are TGTGCCAGTAACCCGACAGGGAGGGATGGCTACACCTTC.

The CDR3 bases are TGTGCCAGCTCACCACTTACGGTGGGGAACACCGGGGAGCTGTTTTTT. Encoded protein: CASSPLTVGNTGELFF. V is TRBV18 and J is TRBJ2-2; D uncertain. V shed 1 base and J shed 1 base, with 10 bases lying between them. This CDR3 contains 16 residues. CDR1 KGHSH and CDR2 LQKENI come from the germline V gene.

The chain has TRBV5-1 and TRBJ2-7; TRBD1 matches at 10 bases. Germline V gene data show CDR1 as SGHRS and CDR2 as YFSETQ. This CDR3 comprises 14 residues. Losses at the gene ends were 8 bases for V and 7 bases for J; bases not matched to a gene: 12. CDR3 coding DNA: TGCGCCAGTACTGGGACAGGGGCAGGTGGGGAGCAGTACTTC. This codes for CASTGTGAGGEQYF.

V and J are TRBV7-8 and TRBJ1-5; no clear D. The V gene's germline CDR1 is SGHVS and CDR2 FQNEAQ. There are 13 residues in the CDR3. Trimming stripped 1 base from V and 6 bases from J, with 7 bases between. The CDR3, as DNA: TGTGCCAGCAGCTTAGTTGGTACTCAGCCCCAGCATTTT. It yields the protein CASSLVGTQPQHF.

The chain employs TRBV7-9 and TRBJ1-6; no reliable D call. Germline V gene lookup returns CDR1 SEHNR and CDR2 FQNEAQ (reference sequence). CDR3 size: 13 residues. Trimming pared 5 bases from V and 10 bases from J, leaving 12 bases between. As DNA, the CDR3 is TGTGCCAGCAGCCCAGACGGGAACTCACCCCTCCACTTT. Protein product: CASSPDGNSPLHF.

This rearrangement joins TRBV6-2 or TRBV6-3 to TRBJ2-6; D is ambiguous. V was pared by 4 bases and J by 1 base, with 11 bases between. This CDR3 spans 16 amino acids. The germline V gene has CDR1 MNHEY and CDR2 SVGEGT. The CDR3 nucleotides are TGTGCCAGCAGTTCCCATTTACTATCTGGGGCCAACGTCCTGACTTTC. Translated: CASSSHLLSGANVLTF.

This clone was recorded a few times. This chain connects TRBV9 to TRBJ1-6; no reliable D call. The CDR3 extends over 14 amino acids. V lost 0 bases, J lost 6 bases, and 7 bases lay in between. Germline assignment: CDR1 SGDLS and CDR2 YYNGEE. The CDR3 nucleotides are TGTGCCAGCAGCGTAGGGTGGGGTAATTCACCCCTCCACTTT. It codes for CASSVGWGNSPLHF.

The rearrangement links TRBV11-3 to TRBJ1-5, with 7 bases matching TRBD1. V lost 5 bases, J lost 2 bases, and 3 bases stayed unmatched. The CDR3 spans 14 residues. Germline loops: CDR1 SGHNT, CDR2 YENEEA. The CDR3 DNA is TGTGCCAGCAGCGCTACAGGGGGCAATCAGCCCCAGCATTTT. It is translated as CASSATGGNQPQHF.

The chain uses TRBV29-1 and TRBJ1-3; 9 nucleotides align to TRBD1. CDR1 is SQVTM and CDR2 is ANQGSEA in the germline V gene. With 0 bases clipped from V and 4 bases from J, the junction kept 7 bases outside the gene matches. The CDR3 length is 16 residues. The CDR3 spells CSVEDGVGTGGNTIYF. CDR3 DNA: TGCAGCGTTGAAGATGGGGTTGGGACAGGGGGAAACACCATATATTTT.

The V and J genes are TRBV19 and TRBJ1-1; D remains ambiguous. The CDR3 is made up of 12 amino acids. Deletions cut 3 bases from V and 1 base from J, with 3 bases between. Germline CDR1 and CDR2: LNHDA and SQIVND (reference sequence). The CDR3 reads CASSIQNTEAFF. CDR3 sequence (DNA): TGTGCCAGTAGTATTCAGAACACTGAAGCTTTCTTT.

This chain links TRBV19 with TRBJ2-5, with D possibly called TRBD1 or TRBD2 (5 bases each). The germline V and J ends were trimmed by 7 bases and 2 bases, with 14 bases remaining between them. The V gene's germline CDR1 is LNHDA and CDR2 SQIVND (reference sequence). CDR3 length equals 14 residues. The CDR3 sequence: CASKAQGPQETQYF. The CDR3 DNA follows: TGTGCCAGTAAGGCGCAGGGACCACAAGAGACCCAGTACTTC.